A selection of T cell receptor beta chains follows, all from one sample in a study of blood T cell repertoires in COVID-19. Method: immunoSEQ multiplex PCR; TCRdb's copy keeps in-frame clones and lacks some. This sample yields 100,000 to 150,000 clones, of which approximately 81% are seen a single time; around 8% belongs to the top ten. The specimen sequenced was peripheral blood. The source is a woman aged 55-70 years with active or convalescent COVID-19. CDR3s include the opening cysteine and the closing phenylalanine or tryptophan. Fields, in order: D gene, J gene, V gene, clone size, CDR3 DNA, CDR3 protein. A D gene is named only where the DNA matches it firmly. Not all rows give a size; the values are once, few, many and, for expanded clones, a class.

NA	TRBJ2-3	TRBV24-1	NA	TGTGCCACCAGTGATTCCGGCGGGCGATACACAGATACGCAGTATTTT	CATSDSGGRYTDTQYF
NA	TRBJ2-7	TRBV11-3	NA	TGTGCCAGCAGCTTAGGTGCGGGAATCTTTTACGAGCAGTACTTC	CASSLGAGIFYEQYF
NA	TRBJ1-5	TRBV7-9	NA	TGTGCCAGCAGCTTATCCGGGGATAGCAATCAGCCCCAGCATTTT	CASSLSGDSNQPQHF
TRBD1	TRBJ2-2	TRBV29-1	NA	TGCAGCGTTGAAACAGGGGTTACCGGGGAGCTGTTTTTT	CSVETGVTGELFF
TRBD2	TRBJ2-3	TRBV19	few	TGTGCCAGTCGAGCTTCTAGCGGGGGGGCTTATCATACGCAGTATTTT	CASRASSGGAYHTQYF
NA	TRBJ1-1	TRBV7-7	NA	TGTGCCAGCAGCCAAGACAAGAACACTGAAGCTTTCTTT	CASSQDKNTEAFF
NA	TRBJ1-1	TRBV28	NA	TGTGCCAGCAGTTTGGCAGGGTCGGACACTGAAGCTTTCTTT	CASSLAGSDTEAFF
NA	TRBJ2-7	TRBV7-2	NA	TGTGCCAGCAGCCCCCGGGTGGAGAAGACCTTATACGAGCAGTACTTC	CASSPRVEKTLYEQYF
TRBD1	TRBJ1-5	TRBV30	NA	TGTGCCTGGAGTGTAGGGACAGGTGATCATCAGCCCCAGCATTTT	CAWSVGTGDHQPQHF
NA	TRBJ1-1	TRBV2	NA	TGTGCCAGCACTGGTAGAGGGAACACTGAAGCTTTCTTT	CASTGRGNTEAFF
TRBD2	TRBJ2-7	TRBV29-1	NA	TGCAGCGTTGAAGACTGGGAGGGAGCGTCCTACGAGCAGTACTTC	CSVEDWEGASYEQYF
NA	TRBJ2-3	TRBV19	NA	TGTGCCAGTAGTATAGACGGAGACAGAAGGGATACGCAGTATTTT	CASSIDGDRRDTQYF
NA	TRBJ2-3	TRBV24-1	NA	TGTGCCACCAGTGAGGGGGCCCCGGTGGATACGCAGTATTTT	CATSEGAPVDTQYF
NA	TRBJ1-3	TRBV6-1	NA	TGTGCCAGCAGTGAGGGGCCCAGGGTACGCGGAAACACCATATATTTT	CASSEGPRVRGNTIYF
TRBD2	TRBJ2-7	TRBV30	NA	TGTGCCTGGAGTCTAGCGGATCCCTACGAGCAGTACTTC	CAWSLADPYEQYF
NA	TRBJ2-7	TRBV7-3	NA	TGTGCCAGCAGCTTCGGGGGAAACACCTACGAGCAGTACTTC	CASSFGGNTYEQYF
TRBD2	TRBJ2-3	TRBV29-1	once	TGCAGCGTTGAGAAAGCGGGAGCTGTAGATACGCAGTATTTT	CSVEKAGAVDTQYF
TRBD1	TRBJ2-7	TRBV18	NA	TGTGCCAGCTCACCAGCGGGACAGGGACACGAGCAGTACTTC	CASSPAGQGHEQYF
TRBD2	TRBJ2-1	TRBV6-2/TRBV6-3	once	TGTGCCAGCAGTCCCAGACTAGCGGGGGGGCCGAATGAGCAGTTCTTC	CASSPRLAGGPNEQFF
NA	TRBJ1-1	TRBV27	NA	TGTGCCAGCAGTTTGCAGGGGAGTAACACTGAAGCTTTCTTT	CASSLQGSNTEAFF
NA	TRBJ1-2	TRBV6-5	NA	TGTGCCAGCAGACGGACAGTTGTTGGAGACTATGGCTACACCTTC	CASRRTVVGDYGYTF
TRBD1	TRBJ1-5	TRBV6-5	NA	TGTGCCAGCATCGGGACAGAACGCAATCAGCCCCAGCATTTT	CASIGTERNQPQHF
TRBD2	TRBJ2-5	TRBV10-1	NA	TGCGCCAGCAGCGAGACTAGCGGGGAGACCCAGTACTTC	CASSETSGETQYF
NA	TRBJ1-3	TRBV29-1	NA	TGCAGCGTTGTCGGGGGGCTACTGGGAAACACCATATATTTT	CSVVGGLLGNTIYF
TRBD2	TRBJ2-2	TRBV9	NA	TGTGCCAGCAGCTTCGGACTAGCGGGAGTAGTCGGGGAGCTGTTTTTT	CASSFGLAGVVGELFF
NA	TRBJ1-4	TRBV27	NA	TGTGCCAGCTTTCCGACTAATGAAAAACTGTTTTTT	CASFPTNEKLFF
NA	TRBJ1-2	TRBV12-3/TRBV12-4	NA	TGTGCCAGCATTGCCGGGACTAACTATGGCTACACCTTC	CASIAGTNYGYTF
TRBD2	TRBJ2-3	TRBV19	NA	TGTGCCAGTGGGAAGCGGGTAGCGGGAGCAACAGATACGCAGTATTTT	CASGKRVAGATDTQYF
TRBD1	TRBJ1-1	TRBV4-2	NA	TGTGCCAGCAGCCAAGAAGGCGACAGGGTGGGTGAAGCTTTCTTT	CASSQEGDRVGEAFF
NA	TRBJ1-4	TRBV29-1	NA	TGCAGCGTTGGAGAAGAGCCAACTAATGAAAAACTGTTTTTT	CSVGEEPTNEKLFF
NA	TRBJ2-2	TRBV27	NA	TGTGCCAGCAGCCGAATGGGACTCCAGGGGGACACCGGGGAGCTGTTTTTT	CASSRMGLQGDTGELFF
NA	TRBJ2-7	TRBV7-9	NA	TGTGCCAGCAGCTCAACAGGTTACGAGCAGTACTTC	CASSSTGYEQYF
NA	TRBJ1-4	TRBV28	NA	TGTGCCAGCAGTTTGATGGGCTTTACGGCTAATGAAAAACTGTTTTTT	CASSLMGFTANEKLFF
NA	TRBJ2-7	TRBV12-3/TRBV12-4	NA	TGTGCCAGCAGTTTCCAAGGGGGCTACGAGCAGTACTTC	CASSFQGGYEQYF
NA	TRBJ2-7	TRBV2	NA	TGTGCCAGCAGTGAAGCTATTTGGCACTTC	CASSEAIWHF
NA	TRBJ2-1	TRBV5-4	NA	TGTGCCAGCCATCTAGAGGACTACCAGTTCTTC	CASHLEDYQFF
NA	TRBJ1-1	TRBV7-8	NA	TGTGCCAGCAGCTCGTGGACAGAAACTGAAGCTTTCTTT	CASSSWTETEAFF
TRBD1	TRBJ2-2	TRBV5-1	NA	TGCGCCAGCAGCTCGACCGGGACAGGGATCACCGGGGAGCTGTTTTTT	CASSSTGTGITGELFF
NA	TRBJ1-1	TRBV19	NA	TGTGCCAGTAGTATCGGGGGGTTCCGAGGCACTGAAGCTTTCTTT	CASSIGGFRGTEAFF
NA	TRBJ1-2	TRBV10-3	few	TGTGCCATCAGCCCCGGGGGGGAGGGCGGCTACACCTTC	CAISPGGEGGYTF
TRBD1	TRBJ2-7	TRBV27	NA	TGTGCCAGCAGTCGGGTATGGACAGGGAAAGTGGACGAGCAGTACTTC	CASSRVWTGKVDEQYF
NA	TRBJ1-5	TRBV2	NA	TGTGCCAGCAGTGAATTGGAGACAGTCAATCAGCCCCAGCATTTT	CASSELETVNQPQHF
NA	TRBJ2-2	TRBV21-1	NA	TGTGCCAGCAGCCCTGGCGGGGACTCGAACACCGGGGAGCTGTTTTTT	CASSPGGDSNTGELFF
NA	TRBJ2-2	TRBV4-3	once	TGCGCCAGCAGCCAAAGTCTCTCCCCGGCGGACACCGGGGAGCTGTTTTTT	CASSQSLSPADTGELFF
TRBD1	TRBJ1-6	TRBV5-1	NA	TGCGCCAGCAGCTCGACAGGGGTGGAAGGCAATTCACCCCTCCACTTT	CASSSTGVEGNSPLHF
NA	TRBJ1-1	TRBV9	NA	TGTGCCAGCAGGGGCCCGGGGGAATTCGCTGAAGCTTTCTTT	CASRGPGEFAEAFF
TRBD2	TRBJ2-3	TRBV14	NA	TGTGCCAGCAGCCTAGCGGGAGTGGTGAATACGCAGTATTTT	CASSLAGVVNTQYF